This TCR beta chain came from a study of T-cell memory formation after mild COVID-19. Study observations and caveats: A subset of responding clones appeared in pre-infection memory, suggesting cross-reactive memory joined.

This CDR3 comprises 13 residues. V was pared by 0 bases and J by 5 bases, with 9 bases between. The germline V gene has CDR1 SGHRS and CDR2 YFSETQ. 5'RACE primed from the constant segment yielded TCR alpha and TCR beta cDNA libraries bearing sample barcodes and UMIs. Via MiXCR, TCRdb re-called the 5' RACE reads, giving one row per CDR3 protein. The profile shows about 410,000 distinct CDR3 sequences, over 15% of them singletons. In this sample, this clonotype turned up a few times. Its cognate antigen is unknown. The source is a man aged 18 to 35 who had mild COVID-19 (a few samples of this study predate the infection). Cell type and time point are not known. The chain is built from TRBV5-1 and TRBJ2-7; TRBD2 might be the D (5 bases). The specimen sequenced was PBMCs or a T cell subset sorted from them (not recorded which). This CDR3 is CASSLVGVHEQYF. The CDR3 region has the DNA TGCGCCAGCAGCTTGGTCGGGGTTCACGAGCAGTACTTC.